This TCR beta chain was captured in a study of control samples from healthy donors and cancer patients (dated by TCRdb to the early 2020s). Points on this clone: What this receptor recognizes is not known. No qualities accompany the bases; no much larger clone lies one base away.

The CDR3 has 13 amino acids, counting the end cysteine and phenylalanine. Kept here is only the CDR3 DNA, which spans 39 bases and is read in frame from base 1. V is shortened by 7 bases, J by 4 bases, and the region joining them spans 13 bases. Via the germline V gene (reference sequence), CDR1 is LGHDT and CDR2 YNNKEL. The library relied on the immunoSEQ multiplex PCR assay. Here the immuneACCESS table is served through TCRdb, limited to in-frame sequences with V and J called. Missing clones are a known gap in these copies; in checked studies unresolved V genes cover under half, and the rest lacks a known reason. The table for this sample lists under 100,000 clones; roughly 93% of them were counted only once. About 1.5% of the sample rests with the top ten.

This sequence originates from a woman aged 25 to 39 in good health. The sequence is built from TRBV3-1 (or the pseudogene TRBV3-2) and TRBJ1-1; the D gene is perhaps TRBD1, on 6 matching bases. The sequenced material came from blood. At the DNA level, the sequence is TGTGCCAGCACGGGCGGGGGCTCCACTGAAGCTTTCTTT. It translates to CASTGGGSTEAFF.